Below, 20 T cell receptor beta chains from the same sample are listed, as sequenced in a study of cytomegalovirus exposure and HLA in healthy donors. Both 60 Vbeta primers and 13 Jbeta primers went into the PCR. Profiled with immunoSEQ multiplex PCR; TCRdb holds only in-frame clones, not every one. The sample yields 150,000 to 200,000 clones, approximately 80% seen once. Sequenced input: PBMCs. Receptors were obtained from a woman aged 40 to 55 in good health and CMV-seropositive.

The chain joins TRBV30 to TRBJ1-2; D remains ambiguous. The CDR3 length is 12 residues. CDR1 and CDR2 from the germline V gene are GTSNPN and SVGIG (reference sequence). V was trimmed by 0 bases and J by 8 bases, leaving 10 bases between them. The chain's CDR3 is CAWSVRAGGYTF. In nucleotides, the CDR3 is TGTGCCTGGAGTGTACGGGCGGGCGGCTACACCTTC. The variable domain in full, with the rest retrieved from reference TRBV30 and TRBJ1-2, is SQTIHQWPATLVQPVGSPLSLECTVEGTSNPNLYWYRQAAGRGLQLLFYSVGIGQISSEVPQNLSASRPQDRQFILSSKKLLLSDSGFYLCAWSVRAGGYTFGSGTRLTVV.

J is TRBJ2-5 and V is TRBV10-1, with 7 bases fitting TRBD1. The V and J ends lost 6 bases and 3 bases, in that order; junction bases with no gene match: 4. The CDR3 has 13 amino acids. Germline V gene data show CDR1 as WNHNN and CDR2 as SYGVQD (reference sequence). For the CDR3, the DNA is TGCGCCAGCAGCCGGGACAGAAAAGAGACCCAGTACTTC. Its protein product is CASSRDRKETQYF.

The chain has TRBV6-1 and TRBJ1-1; the D gene is possibly TRBD1 (6 bases). This CDR3 contains 11 residues. Looked up from germline, CDR1 is MNHNS and CDR2 is SASEGT. V lost 6 bases and J 7 bases, leaving 9 bases between the germline ends. The CDR3 reads CASSTTGEAFF. The CDR3 nucleotides read TGTGCCAGCAGCACGACAGGTGAAGCTTTCTTT.

The rearrangement joins TRBV5-1 to TRBJ2-5; D not certain. V lost 4 bases, J lost 5 bases, and 12 bases lay in between. CDR3 size: 13 residues. Germline V CDR1 and CDR2: SGHRS, YFSETQ. The CDR3 spells CASSTLVSETQYF. In DNA, the CDR3 is TGCGCCAGCAGCACCCTAGTCAGTGAGACCCAGTACTTC.

The table lists this clone with a few counts. The chain joins TRBV5-1 to TRBJ1-3, with D possibly matching TRBD1 (5 bases). Trimming took off 4 bases at V and 0 bases at J, with 11 bases between the two ends. In germline, CDR1 is SGHRS, CDR2 YFSETQ. The CDR3 runs to 15 residues. The CDR3 region is CASSRDYNSGNTIYF. In DNA, the CDR3 is TGCGCCAGCAGCCGGGACTACAACTCTGGAAACACCATATATTTT.

The gene calls are TRBV2 and TRBJ1-1; weak D call: TRBD1 (5 bases). The CDR3 is 13 amino acids. Per the germline V gene, CDR1 is SNHLY and CDR2 is FYNNEI. Trimming removed 7 bases at V and 1 base at J, with 10 bases between. Here the CDR3 reads CASMLQANTEAFF. In DNA, the CDR3 is TGTGCCAGCATGCTACAGGCGAACACTGAAGCTTTCTTT.

The J gene is TRBJ2-5, the V gene TRBV5-6; 11 positions agree with TRBD2. Trimming took 2 bases from V and 5 from J; bases not matched to a gene: 14. The CDR3 runs 18 residues. Germline V gives CDR1 SGHDT, CDR2 YYEEEE. CDR3 sequence (DNA): TGTGCCAGCAGCTTTGGACTCGCGTCTAGCGGGGGGACGGAGACCCAGTACTTC. This codes for CASSFGLASSGGTETQYF.

Worth noting for this clone: The sample holds other DNA sequences that translate to the same CDR3. This sequence joins TRBV5-4 and TRBJ1-6, with a tentative D call TRBD1 (6 bases). This CDR3 has 13 amino acids. V was pared by 4 bases and J by 15 bases, with 17 bases between. The germline gives CDR1 SGHNT, CDR2 YYREEE (reference sequence). The CDR3 nucleotides read TGTGCCAGCAGCCCAGGGACATCAGGACTCCTCCACTTT. Amino acids: CASSPGTSGLLHF.

The chain joins TRBV1 to TRBJ1-5; the table assigns TRBD1, which was not confirmed against the DNA. TRBV1 corresponds to a pseudogene. The CDR3 length is 15 residues. DNA of the CDR3: TGCACCAGCAGCCCCCCAGGAACCAGCAATCAGCCCCAGCATTTT. Protein: CTSSPPGTSNQPQHF.

The V gene is TRBV30, the J gene TRBJ1-2; no reliable D call. V dropped 2 bases and J dropped 8 bases, with 9 bases sitting between them. Germline V gene sequence: CDR1 GTSNPN, CDR2 SVGIG (reference sequence). This CDR3 region has 11 residues. In DNA form, the CDR3 reads TGTGCCTGGAGTTTGGGCAGCGGCTACACCTTC. Amino acids: CAWSLGSGYTF.

Note on this clone: At one end the junction does not follow the germline gene, possibly because of a read error. The chain employs TRBV7-9 and TRBJ1-6; 11 nucleotides line up with TRBD1. There are 17 residues in the CDR3. The germline CDR1 and CDR2 sequences are SEHNR and FQNEAQ (reference sequence). CDR3 DNA sequence: TGTTCCAGCAGCGCCAGGGACAGGGGGGCTTCTAATTCACCCCTCCACTTT. It yields the protein CSSSARDRGASNSPLHF. Combining the CDR3 with reference TRBV7-9 and TRBJ1-6 gives the whole variable domain DTGVSQNPRHKITKRGQNVTFRCDPISEHNRLYWYRQTLGQGPEFLTYFQNEAQLEKSRLLSDRFSAERPKGSFSTLEIQRTEQGDSAMYLCSSSARDRGASNSPLHFGNGTRLTVT.

There are a few counts of this clone. V usage is TRBV7-8 and J usage is TRBJ1-1, with D possibly matching TRBD1 (5 bases). The CDR3 covers 12 residues. CDR1 and CDR2 from the germline V gene are SGHVS and FQNEAQ. V was shortened by 5 bases and J by 7 bases, with 11 bases between the two germline ends. The CDR3 spells CASSLGGGEAFF. In DNA form, the CDR3 reads TGTGCCAGCAGCCTCGGGGGAGGTGAAGCTTTCTTT.

The rearrangement joins TRBV10-3 to TRBJ1-5; possible D gene TRBD1, 5 bases. Germline V gene data show CDR1 as ENHRY and CDR2 as SYGVKD. With 3 bases removed from V and 4 bases from J, the gap between germline ends came to 7 bases. The CDR3 sequence is 13 residues long. CDR3 nucleotide sequence: TGTGCCATCAGTGAAGGGGTTAATCAGCCCCAGCATTTT. It specifies CAISEGVNQPQHF.

The CDR3 DNA reads as TGTGCCAGTAGTATGGAGCGGACAGGGATAGTCGATCAGCCCCAGCATTTT. Its translation is CASSMERTGIVDQPQHF. The chain uses TRBV19 and TRBJ1-5; 8 bases fit TRBD1. The CDR3 runs 17 residues. In germline, CDR1 is LNHDA, CDR2 SQIVND (reference sequence). The ends lost 3 bases at V and 5 bases at J; junction bases unmatched: 12.

The chain combines TRBV6-1 with TRBJ2-1, with TRBD1 matching over 8 bases. The V and J ends lost 6 bases and 8 bases, in that order; junction bases with no gene match: 3. This CDR3 region has 12 residues. Looked up from germline, CDR1 is MNHNS and CDR2 is SASEGT. CDR3 in DNA: TGTGCCAGCAGCGACAGGGGCTATGAGCAGTTCTTC. Protein product: CASSDRGYEQFF.

V usage is TRBV6-6 and J usage is TRBJ1-1; perhaps TRBD1 as D (5 bases). This CDR3 spans 13 amino acids. Deletions cut 7 bases from V and 1 base from J, with 10 bases between. Germline V CDR1 and CDR2: MNHNY, SVGAGI (reference sequence). The CDR3 sequence is CASTTTGNTEAFF. The CDR3 DNA follows: TGTGCCAGCACGACCACAGGGAACACTGAAGCTTTCTTT.

V gene TRBV5-8 combines with J gene TRBJ2-1; D might be TRBD1 (5 bases). Trimming removed 6 bases from V and 0 bases from J, with 10 bases in between. The CDR3 has 14 amino acids. The germline gives CDR1 SGHTS, CDR2 YDEGEE. DNA for the CDR3: TGTGCCAGCAACGACAGAAACTCCTACAATGAGCAGTTCTTC. Its protein is CASNDRNSYNEQFF.

The rearrangement joins TRBV10-2 to TRBJ1-1; D perhaps matches TRBD1 (5 bases). V gave up 2 bases and J gave up 0 bases, with 13 bases separating them. CDR3 length: 16 amino acids. Germline V gene sequence: CDR1 WSHSY, CDR2 SAAADI. The CDR3: CASSEGGGVMNTEAFF. CDR3 DNA sequence: TGCGCCAGCAGTGAGGGGGGAGGGGTCATGAACACTGAAGCTTTCTTT.

This clone appeared a single time. The chain has TRBV2 and TRBJ2-1, with D perhaps TRBD2 (6 bases). The V end was cut by 1 base, the J end by 5 bases, with 12 bases between. Germline V CDR1 and CDR2: SNHLY, FYNNEI. This CDR3 has 15 residues. In nucleotides, the CDR3 is TGTGCCAGCAGTGAAGAGGCGGGGCCGGACAATGAGCAGTTCTTC. It translates to CASSEEAGPDNEQFF.

V gene TRBV7-2 combines with J gene TRBJ1-2; 7 bases align to TRBD1. Germline-derived CDR1 and CDR2 are SGHTA and FQGNSA. This CDR3 spans 15 amino acids. Trimming at V came to 1 base and at J to 4 bases, leaving 6 bases not matched to a gene. The DNA of the CDR3 is TGTGCCAGCAGCTTAGAGGGACAGAGTGCCTATGGCTACACCTTC. As protein: CASSLEGQSAYGYTF.